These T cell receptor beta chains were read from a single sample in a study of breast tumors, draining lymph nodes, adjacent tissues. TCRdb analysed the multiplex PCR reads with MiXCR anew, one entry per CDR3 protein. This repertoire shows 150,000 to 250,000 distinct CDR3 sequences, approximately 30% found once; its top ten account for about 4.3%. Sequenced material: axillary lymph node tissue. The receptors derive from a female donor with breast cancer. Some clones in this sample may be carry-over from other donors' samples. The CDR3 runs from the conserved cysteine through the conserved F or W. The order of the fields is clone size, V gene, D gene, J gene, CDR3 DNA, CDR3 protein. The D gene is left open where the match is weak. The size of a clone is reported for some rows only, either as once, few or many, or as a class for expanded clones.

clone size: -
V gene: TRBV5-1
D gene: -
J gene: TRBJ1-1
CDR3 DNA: TGCGCCAGCAGCTTGAGCGCCCTGAACACTGGAGCTTTCTTT
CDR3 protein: CASSLSALNTGAFF

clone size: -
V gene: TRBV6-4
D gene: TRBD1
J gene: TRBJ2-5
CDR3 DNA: TGTGCCAGCAGTGACCGGGACAGCTTACAAGAGACCCAGTACTTC
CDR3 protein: CASSDRDSLQETQYF

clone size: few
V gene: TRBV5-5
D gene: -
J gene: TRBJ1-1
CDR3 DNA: TGTGCCAGCAGTTTGGCTGGGGGTCTGAGAACTGAAGCTTTCTTT
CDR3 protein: CASSLAGGLRTEAFF

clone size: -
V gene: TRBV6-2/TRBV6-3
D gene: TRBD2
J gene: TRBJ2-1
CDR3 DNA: TGTGCCAGCAGGCCCTCGGGACTAGTTACCAATGAGCAGCTCTTC
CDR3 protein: CASRPSGLVTNEQLF

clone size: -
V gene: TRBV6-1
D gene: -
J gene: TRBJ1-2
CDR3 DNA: TGTGCCAGCAGTGAAACCTTTAGGGCCTATGGCTACACCTTC
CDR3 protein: CASSETFRAYGYTF

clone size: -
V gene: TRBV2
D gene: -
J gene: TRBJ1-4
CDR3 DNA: TGTGCCAGCAAGGAGGCGTCCTCTAATGAAAAACTGTTTTTT
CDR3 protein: CASKEASSNEKLFF

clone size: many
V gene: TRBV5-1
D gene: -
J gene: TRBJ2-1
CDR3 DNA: TGCGCCAGCAGCTTGGGGGGGCCAGATGAGCAGTTCTTC
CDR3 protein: CASSLGGPDEQFF

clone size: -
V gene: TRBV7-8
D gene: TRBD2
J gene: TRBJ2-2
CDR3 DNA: TGTGCCAGCACAAGAACTAGCGGGGGGGGGAACACCGGGGAGCTGTTTTTT
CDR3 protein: CASTRTSGGGNTGELFF

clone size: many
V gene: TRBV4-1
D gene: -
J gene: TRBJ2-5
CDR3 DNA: TGCGCCAGCAGCCAAGGTGGGGTTGTAGAGACCCAGTACTTC
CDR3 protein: CASSQGGVVETQYF

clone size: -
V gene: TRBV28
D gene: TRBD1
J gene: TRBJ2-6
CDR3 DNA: TGTGCCAGCAGGGATGGACAGGCCCCCACTGGGGCCAACGTCCTGACTTTC
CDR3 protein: CASRDGQAPTGANVLTF

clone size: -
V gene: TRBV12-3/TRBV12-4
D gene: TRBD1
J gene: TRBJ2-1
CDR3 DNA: TGTGCCAGCAGTTTCACCACAGGGGTTGGCGAGCAGTTCTTC
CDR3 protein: CASSFTTGVGEQFF

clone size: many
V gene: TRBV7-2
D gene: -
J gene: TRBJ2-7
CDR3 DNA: TGTGCCAGCAGCTTCACAGCTAGCTCCTACGAGCAGTACTTC
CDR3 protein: CASSFTASSYEQYF

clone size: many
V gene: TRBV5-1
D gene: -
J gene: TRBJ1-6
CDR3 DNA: TGCGCCAGCAGACTAACAGAGAATTCACCCCTCCACTTT
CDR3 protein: CASRLTENSPLHF

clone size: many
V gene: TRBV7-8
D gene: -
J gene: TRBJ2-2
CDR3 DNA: TGTGCCAGCAGCTTTGGGACCGGGGAGCTGTTTTTT
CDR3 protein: CASSFGTGELFF

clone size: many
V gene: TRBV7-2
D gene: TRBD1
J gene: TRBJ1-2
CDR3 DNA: TGTGCCAGCAGCTTGGACAGGGTTAATGGCTACACCTTC
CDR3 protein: CASSLDRVNGYTF

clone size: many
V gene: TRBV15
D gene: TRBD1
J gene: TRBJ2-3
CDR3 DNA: TGTGCCACCAGCAGGGAGACAGGGGTGGGCACAGATACGCAGTATTTT
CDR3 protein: CATSRETGVGTDTQYF

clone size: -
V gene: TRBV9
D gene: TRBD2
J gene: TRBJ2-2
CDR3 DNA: TGTGCCAGCAGCGCTCGGGGAGGGGGGCTAGCGGGAACGAACACCGGGGAGCTGTTTTTT
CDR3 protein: CASSARGGGLAGTNTGELFF

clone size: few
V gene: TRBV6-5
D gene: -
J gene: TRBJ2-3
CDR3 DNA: TGTGCCAGCAGTCCCTCCCTAACTAGCCCGCATACGCAGTATTTT
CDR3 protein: CASSPSLTSPHTQYF

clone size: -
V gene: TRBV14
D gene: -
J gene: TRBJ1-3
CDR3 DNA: TGTGCCAGCAGCCAAGGGGTCGGCTACACCATATATTTT
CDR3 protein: CASSQGVGYTIYF

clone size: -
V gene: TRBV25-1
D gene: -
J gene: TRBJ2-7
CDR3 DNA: TGTGCCAGCACCCACCCCCAGGGCTCCTACGAGCAGTACTTC
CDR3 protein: CASTHPQGSYEQYF

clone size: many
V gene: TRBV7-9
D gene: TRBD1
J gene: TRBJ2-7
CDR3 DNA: TGTGCCAGCAGCTCATCCGGGGACAGGGTGGGCTCCAATGAGCAGTACTTC
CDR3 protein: CASSSSGDRVGSNEQYF

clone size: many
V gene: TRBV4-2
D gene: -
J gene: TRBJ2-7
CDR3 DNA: TGTGCCAGCAGCGGAGGACTTTTCTACGAGCAGTACTTC
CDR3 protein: CASSGGLFYEQYF

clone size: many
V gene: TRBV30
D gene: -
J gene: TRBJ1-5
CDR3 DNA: TGTGCCTGGAGTAACGCGGGGAATCAGCCCCAGCATTTT
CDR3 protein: CAWSNAGNQPQHF

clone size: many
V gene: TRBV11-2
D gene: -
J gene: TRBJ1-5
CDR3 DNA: TGTGCCAGCAGCTTAGGGAAACCAAGCAGGGGCGACAATCAGCCCCAGCATTTT
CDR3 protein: CASSLGKPSRGDNQPQHF

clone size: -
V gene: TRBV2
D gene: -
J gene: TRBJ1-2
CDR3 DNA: TGTGCCAGCAGTTTAAAGCAGAGGGATGGCTACACCTTC
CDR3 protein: CASSLKQRDGYTF

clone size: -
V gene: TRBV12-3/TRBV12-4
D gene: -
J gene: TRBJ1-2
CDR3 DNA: TGTGCCACTTCGACAGCGCTAACCTATGGCTACACCTTC
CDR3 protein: CATSTALTYGYTF

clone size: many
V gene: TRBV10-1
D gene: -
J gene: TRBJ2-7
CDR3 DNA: TGCGCCAGCAGTGACGGGACCGCCGCCTACGAGCAGTACTTC
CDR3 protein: CASSDGTAAYEQYF

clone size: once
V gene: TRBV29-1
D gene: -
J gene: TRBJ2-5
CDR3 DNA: TGCAGCGTCGTAGCGGAGACCCAGTGCTTC
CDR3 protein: CSVVAETQCF

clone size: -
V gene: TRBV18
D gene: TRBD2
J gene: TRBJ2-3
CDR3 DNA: TGTGCCAGCTCACCTGGGACTAGCGGGAGAGATACGCAGTATTTT
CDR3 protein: CASSPGTSGRDTQYF

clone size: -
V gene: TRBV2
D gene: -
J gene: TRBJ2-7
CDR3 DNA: TGTGCCAGCAGCTTGGATAGGAGCTCCTACGAGCGGTACTTC
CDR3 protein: CASSLDRSSYERYF

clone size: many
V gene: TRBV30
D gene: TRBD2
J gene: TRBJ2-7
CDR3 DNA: TGTGCCTGGAGTTACGATAGCGGGAGGAGCTACGAGCAGTACTTC
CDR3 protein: CAWSYDSGRSYEQYF

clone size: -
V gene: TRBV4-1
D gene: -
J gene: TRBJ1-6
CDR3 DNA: TGCGCCAGCAGCCCGACACCAGGGATTAGTAATTCACCCCTCCACTTT
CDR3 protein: CASSPTPGISNSPLHF

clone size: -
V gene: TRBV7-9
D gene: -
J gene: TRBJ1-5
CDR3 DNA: TGTGCCAGCAGCTTACGGCTCAGGGTGAGGAATCAGCCCCAGCATTTT
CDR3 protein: CASSLRLRVRNQPQHF

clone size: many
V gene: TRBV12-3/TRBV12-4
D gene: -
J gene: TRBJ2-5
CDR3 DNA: TGTGCCAGCAGTTTATTCCCATCCCAAGAGACCCAGTACTTC
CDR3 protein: CASSLFPSQETQYF

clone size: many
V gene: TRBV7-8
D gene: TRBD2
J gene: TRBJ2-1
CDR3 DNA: TGTGCCAGCAGCTCTACCGGGACTAGCGGGAGGTTGTACAATGAGCAGTTCTTC
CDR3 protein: CASSSTGTSGRLYNEQFF

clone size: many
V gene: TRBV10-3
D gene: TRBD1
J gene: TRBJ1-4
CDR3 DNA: TGTGCCATCAGAGCCGGGACAGGGGATGAAAAACTGTTTTTT
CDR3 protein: CAIRAGTGDEKLFF

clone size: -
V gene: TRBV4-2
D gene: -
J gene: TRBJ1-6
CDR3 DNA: TGTGCCAGCAGCCAAGATATCGCAGGGGTTTCACCCCTCCACTTT
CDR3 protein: CASSQDIAGVSPLHF

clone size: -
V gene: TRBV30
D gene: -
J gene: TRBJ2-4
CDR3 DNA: TGTGCCTGGAGTTTGACGGGGAGCAGGAACATTCAGTACTTC
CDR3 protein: CAWSLTGSRNIQYF

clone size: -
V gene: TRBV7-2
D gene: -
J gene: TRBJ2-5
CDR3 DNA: TGTGCCAGCAGCCCCAAGGGCGGGCAGACCCAGTACTTC
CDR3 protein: CASSPKGGQTQYF

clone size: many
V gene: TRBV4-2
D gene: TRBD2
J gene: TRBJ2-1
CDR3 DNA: TGTGCCAGCAGCCAAGATCTCAGGGCGGGAGGGTACAATGAGCAGTTCTTC
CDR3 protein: CASSQDLRAGGYNEQFF

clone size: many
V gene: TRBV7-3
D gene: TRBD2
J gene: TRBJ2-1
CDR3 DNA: TGTGCCAGCAGCTTCCTAGCGGGAGGGTGGAATGAGCAGTTCTTC
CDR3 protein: CASSFLAGGWNEQFF

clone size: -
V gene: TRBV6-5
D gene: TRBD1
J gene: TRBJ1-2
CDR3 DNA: TGTGCCAGCAGTGGGACAGGGCTAAACTATGGCTACACCTTC
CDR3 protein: CASSGTGLNYGYTF

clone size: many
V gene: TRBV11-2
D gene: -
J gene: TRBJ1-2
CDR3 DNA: TGTGCCAGCAGCCTCCAGGAGAACTATGGCTACACCTTC
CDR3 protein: CASSLQENYGYTF

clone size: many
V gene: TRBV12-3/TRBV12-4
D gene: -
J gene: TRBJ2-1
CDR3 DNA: TGTGCCAGCAGTTTAGCTCAGGTCAATGAGCAGTTCTTC
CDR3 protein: CASSLAQVNEQFF

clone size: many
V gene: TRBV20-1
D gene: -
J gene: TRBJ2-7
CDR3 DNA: TGCAGTGCTAGAAGGGCGGGGCGGCCCTACGAGCAGTACTTC
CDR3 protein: CSARRAGRPYEQYF

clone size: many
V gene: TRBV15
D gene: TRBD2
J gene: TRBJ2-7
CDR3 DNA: TGTGCCACCAGCAGGACTAGCGAGCTAAACGAGCAGTACTTC
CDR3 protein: CATSRTSELNEQYF